A selection of T cell receptor beta chains follows, all from one sample in a study of cytomegalovirus exposure and HLA in healthy donors. Sequencing used immunoSEQ multiplex PCR; TCRdb keeps in-frame clones, though not all of them. Of 97,000 or so clones listed, under 75% are singletons. Source material: PBMCs. The receptors stem from a man aged 50 or older in good health and CMV-seronegative. CDR3s include the opening cysteine and the closing phenylalanine or tryptophan. Fields, in order: V gene, D gene, clone size, J gene, CDR3 DNA, CDR3 protein. D genes are given only for firm matches. The listing skips clone size in some rows; elsewhere it reads once, few, many or a size class.

V: TRBV6-4
D: NA
size: NA
J: TRBJ2-3
DNA: TGTGCCAGCAGTGGACAGACTAGTTCGGCGACAGATACGCAGTATTTT
CDR3: CASSGQTSSATDTQYF

V: TRBV6-5
D: NA
size: NA
J: TRBJ2-5
DNA: TGTGCCAGCAGTTACGACCGGGGGACCCAGTACTTC
CDR3: CASSYDRGTQYF

V: TRBV11-2
D: NA
size: NA
J: TRBJ2-3
DNA: TGTGCCAGCAGCTTCCTCATGGGGGCTAGCACAGATACGCAGTATTTT
CDR3: CASSFLMGASTDTQYF

V: TRBV18
D: NA
size: few
J: TRBJ2-7
DNA: TGTGCCAGCTCACTGGGAGACTGGGACAGTTCGGAGGGCGAGCAGTACTTC
CDR3: CASSLGDWDSSEGEQYF

V: TRBV4-1
D: NA
size: few
J: TRBJ1-1
DNA: TGCGCCAGCAGCCAAGATCTGAGCCTCGGGAACACTGAAGCTTTCTTT
CDR3: CASSQDLSLGNTEAFF

V: TRBV6-5
D: TRBD2
size: NA
J: TRBJ2-5
DNA: TGTGCCAGCAGTTACGGGACGGGGGGAGAGACCCAGTACTTC
CDR3: CASSYGTGGETQYF

V: TRBV5-1
D: NA
size: few
J: TRBJ2-1
DNA: TGCGCCAGCAGCGAAGACAGAGCCTCCTACAATGAGCAGTTCTTC
CDR3: CASSEDRASYNEQFF

V: TRBV5-6
D: TRBD2
size: NA
J: TRBJ2-7
DNA: TGTGCCAGCAGCGTCGCACTAGCGGAGTCAGGTTGGGAGCAGTACTTC
CDR3: CASSVALAESGWEQYF

V: TRBV27
D: TRBD2
size: NA
J: TRBJ2-1
DNA: TGTGCCAGCAGTTTAGGGGGGGGGAGGAGTGAGCAGTTCTTC
CDR3: CASSLGGGRSEQFF

V: TRBV7-6
D: NA
size: NA
J: TRBJ1-5
DNA: TGTGCCAGCAGCGGGGGCTTAGGCCAGCCCCAGCATTTT
CDR3: CASSGGLGQPQHF

V: TRBV5-6
D: TRBD2
size: NA
J: TRBJ2-3
DNA: TGTGCCAGCATCGCCGGACTAGCGGGGGCCTTAGGGGCAGATACGCAGTATTTT
CDR3: CASIAGLAGALGADTQYF

V: TRBV29-1
D: TRBD2
size: once
J: TRBJ2-1
DNA: TGCAGCGGGACTAGCGGGGGGAATAATGAGCAGTTCTTC
CDR3: CSGTSGGNNEQFF

V: TRBV18
D: TRBD1
size: NA
J: TRBJ1-4
DNA: TGTGCCAGCTCAATCGGACAGGGTAGGAATGAAAAACTGTTTTTT
CDR3: CASSIGQGRNEKLFF

V: TRBV28
D: NA
size: NA
J: TRBJ2-7
DNA: TGTGCCAGCAGACGGCTGGGACTGGCCTACGAGCAGTACTTC
CDR3: CASRRLGLAYEQYF

V: TRBV7-3
D: TRBD1
size: few
J: TRBJ2-1
DNA: TGTGCCAGCAGCTTAATGGGCTTTGGACAGGGGGACAATGAGCAGTTCTTC
CDR3: CASSLMGFGQGDNEQFF

V: TRBV5-1
D: TRBD2
size: NA
J: TRBJ2-1
DNA: TGCGCCAGCAGCTTGGCAGGCGCGGGAGGGCCGAACAATGAGCAGTTCTTC
CDR3: CASSLAGAGGPNNEQFF

V: TRBV7-2
D: NA
size: NA
J: TRBJ2-2
DNA: TGTGCCAGCAGCTTAATATGGCAAGTAAACACCGGGGAGCTGTTTTTT
CDR3: CASSLIWQVNTGELFF

V: TRBV11-2
D: TRBD1
size: NA
J: TRBJ1-1
DNA: TGTGCCAGCAGCACCCACAGGGGACCCAAGAACACTGAAGCTTTCTTT
CDR3: CASSTHRGPKNTEAFF

V: TRBV19
D: NA
size: NA
J: TRBJ1-3
DNA: TGTGCCAGTAGTATAGGAAGAGGTTCTGGAAACACCATATATTTT
CDR3: CASSIGRGSGNTIYF

V: TRBV5-1
D: TRBD2
size: NA
J: TRBJ2-5
DNA: TGCGCCAGCACCCAGCGGGAGATGGGCTTTGAGACCCAGTACTTC
CDR3: CASTQREMGFETQYF

V: TRBV7-9
D: NA
size: NA
J: TRBJ1-3
DNA: TGTGCCAGCAGCCCCCCGGGGAGAGCTGGAAACACCATATATTTT
CDR3: CASSPPGRAGNTIYF

V: TRBV6-6
D: TRBD2
size: NA
J: TRBJ2-7
DNA: TGTGCCAGCACCAGGACTAGCAGCAACTACGAGCAGTACTTC
CDR3: CASTRTSSNYEQYF

V: TRBV30
D: NA
size: NA
J: TRBJ1-1
DNA: TGTGCCTGGAAGGCAGGCACCTACACTGAAGCTTTCTTT
CDR3: CAWKAGTYTEAFF

V: TRBV5-4
D: NA
size: few
J: TRBJ2-7
DNA: TGTGCCAGCACCTCCGGCCTGGCAGGGACCTACGAGCAGTACTTC
CDR3: CASTSGLAGTYEQYF

V: TRBV4-2
D: NA
size: NA
J: TRBJ2-7
DNA: TGTGCCAGCAGCCAGGGGATTGGGACAATGTTGGACGAGCAGTACTTC
CDR3: CASSQGIGTMLDEQYF

V: TRBV4-2
D: TRBD2
size: NA
J: TRBJ2-1
DNA: TGTGCCAGCAGCCAGGACCGGGGACTAGCGACCTACAATGAGCAGTTCTTC
CDR3: CASSQDRGLATYNEQFF

V: TRBV15
D: NA
size: NA
J: TRBJ2-7
DNA: TGTGCCACCAGCAGACTACCAGGTCTCGAGCAGTACTTC
CDR3: CATSRLPGLEQYF

V: TRBV5-4
D: NA
size: NA
J: TRBJ2-1
DNA: TGTGCCAGCAGCTTGGGGGGGGCAGGGGGCTACAATGAGCAGTTCTTC
CDR3: CASSLGGAGGYNEQFF

V: TRBV2
D: TRBD1
size: NA
J: TRBJ1-1
DNA: TGTGCCAGCAGTTGGGACAGTGAAGCTTTCTTT
CDR3: CASSWDSEAFF

V: TRBV18
D: NA
size: NA
J: TRBJ1-1
DNA: TGTGCCAGCTCGCCGGGACAGAACACTGAAGCTTTCTTT
CDR3: CASSPGQNTEAFF

V: TRBV10-1
D: TRBD2
size: NA
J: TRBJ2-1
DNA: TGCGCCAGCAGTGGACTGACTAGCGGGGTCTACAATGAGCAGTTCTTC
CDR3: CASSGLTSGVYNEQFF

V: TRBV28
D: TRBD2
size: NA
J: TRBJ2-3
DNA: TGTGCCATTCGGGGGGTCCCAGATACGCAGTATTTT
CDR3: CAIRGVPDTQYF

V: TRBV15
D: TRBD2
size: NA
J: TRBJ2-1
DNA: TGTGCCACCAGCAGCCGGACTAGCGGGACCAATGAGCAGTTCTTC
CDR3: CATSSRTSGTNEQFF

V: TRBV7-8
D: NA
size: NA
J: TRBJ1-1
DNA: TGTGCCAGCAGATGGGGGCGGAACACTGAAGCTTTCTTT
CDR3: CASRWGRNTEAFF

V: TRBV10-3
D: TRBD1
size: NA
J: TRBJ2-7
DNA: TGTGCCATCAGTGAGAGGGACAGAGCTTCCTACGAGCAGTACTTC
CDR3: CAISERDRASYEQYF